Presented here are 9 T cell receptor beta chains from one specimen sequenced in a study of T cell responses to AZD1222 COVID-19 vaccine. TCRdb's table, derived via immunoSEQ multiplex PCR, lists solely in-frame clones and lacks some. The data show some 150,000 clones, with roughly 90% seen just once and more than 5% held by the top ten. Here the sequenced sample was peripheral blood, taken on day 0 of AZD1222 vaccination. The receptors were sampled from an adult in good health.

V and J are TRBV5-1 and TRBJ2-7; D unresolved. The germline V and J ends were trimmed by 4 bases and 7 bases, with 18 bases remaining between them. This CDR3 is 14 amino acids long. CDR1 is SGHRS, CDR2 YFSETQ, per germline. CDR3 nucleotide sequence: TGCGCCAGCAGCCCTGGGGTGGCGTCGGAGGAGCAGTACTTC. Translated, it gives CASSPGVASEEQYF.

The chain carries TRBV18 and TRBJ1-4; 9 bases agree with TRBD1. Germline assignment: CDR1 KGHSH and CDR2 LQKENI. There are 15 residues in the CDR3. V dropped 3 bases and J dropped 8; count of bases not matched to a gene: 7. CDR3 sequence (DNA): TGTGCCAGCTCACCGCCGACAGGGGGGAGAGAAAAACTGTTTTTT. Protein sequence: CASSPPTGGREKLFF.

The chain combines TRBV6-5 with TRBJ1-5, with D possibly being TRBD1 (5 bases). Germline CDR1 MNHEY, CDR2 SVGAGI. Trimming took off 9 bases at V and 1 base at J, with 16 bases between the two ends. The CDR3 is 15 residues long. The CDR3 DNA is TGTGCCAGTGCGGGGGAACGCAGGAGCAATCAGCCCCAGCATTTT. It specifies CASAGERRSNQPQHF.

Here the CDR3 reads CASYTEGGSNYGYTF. Written as DNA, the CDR3 is TGTGCCAGCTACACGGAAGGGGGCTCTAACTATGGCTACACCTTC. The chain uses TRBV18 and TRBJ1-2, with 7 positions matching TRBD1. The CDR3 is 15 amino acids. V lost 7 bases to trimming and J lost 0 bases; unmatched junction nucleotides: 8. CDR1 KGHSH and CDR2 LQKENI come from the germline V gene.

The V and J genes are TRBV10-1 and TRBJ2-1, with 9 positions matching TRBD1. V lost 3 bases to trimming and J lost 9 bases; unmatched junction nucleotides: 9. The CDR3 consists of 15 residues. Germline V gene data show CDR1 as WNHNN and CDR2 as SYGVQD (reference sequence). CDR3 in amino acids: CASSDAGTGWSEQFF. Written as DNA, the CDR3 is TGCGCCAGCAGTGACGCCGGGACAGGGTGGTCTGAGCAGTTCTTC.

The chain has TRBV3-1 (or the pseudogene TRBV3-2) and TRBJ1-5; D unclear. The V gene's germline CDR1 is LGHDT and CDR2 YNNKEL (reference sequence). This CDR3 contains 14 residues. Trimming removed 0 bases at V and 5 bases at J, with 8 bases between. The CDR3 region is CASSQDSSYQPQHF. CDR3 in DNA: TGTGCCAGCAGCCAAGATAGTTCCTATCAGCCCCAGCATTTT.

V is TRBV5-1 and J is TRBJ2-1; no definite D call. The CDR3 contains 15 residues. Germline CDR1 is SGHRS and CDR2 is YFSETQ. V dropped 0 bases and J dropped 0 bases, with 7 bases sitting between them. CDR3 sequence reads: CASSLALSSYNEQFF. CDR3 in DNA: TGCGCCAGCAGCTTGGCGTTAAGCTCCTACAATGAGCAGTTCTTC.

The J gene is TRBJ2-1, the V gene TRBV4-1, with 11 bases fitting TRBD2. This CDR3 has 16 amino acids. The J segment lost 4 bases and the V segment lost 1 base, leaving 3 bases of the junction unmatched. CDR1 is MGHRA, CDR2 YSYEKL, per germline. Written as DNA, the CDR3 is TGCGCCAGCAGCCAAGGTACTAGCGGGAGATACAATGAGCAGTTCTTC. Residues: CASSQGTSGRYNEQFF.

The genes are TRBV19 and TRBJ1-2; the D is unclear. The CDR3 has 10 amino acids. Trimming shortened V by 4 bases and J by 3 bases, and 0 bases separated the two germline ends. Germline values: CDR1 LNHDA, CDR2 SQIVND (reference sequence). The CDR3 loop reads CASSNYGYTF. The CDR3 DNA follows: TGTGCCAGTAGTAACTATGGCTACACCTTC. Supplemented by reference TRBV19 and TRBJ1-2, the full variable domain reads DGGITQSPKYLFRKEGQNVTLSCEQNLNHDAMYWYRQDPGQGLRLIYYSQIVNDFQKGDIAEGYSVSREKKESFPLTVTSAQKNPTAFYLCASSNYGYTFGSGTRLTVV.